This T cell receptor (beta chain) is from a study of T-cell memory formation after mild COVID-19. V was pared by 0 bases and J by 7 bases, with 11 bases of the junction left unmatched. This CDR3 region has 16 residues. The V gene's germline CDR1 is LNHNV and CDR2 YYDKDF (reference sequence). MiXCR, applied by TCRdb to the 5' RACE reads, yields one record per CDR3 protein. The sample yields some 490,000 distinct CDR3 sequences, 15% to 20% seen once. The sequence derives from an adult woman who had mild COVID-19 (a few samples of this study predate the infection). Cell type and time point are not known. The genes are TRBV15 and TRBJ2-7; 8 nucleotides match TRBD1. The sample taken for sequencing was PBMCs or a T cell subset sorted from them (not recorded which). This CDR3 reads CATSRDRGAGGGEQYF. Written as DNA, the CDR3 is TGTGCCACCAGCAGAGATCGAGGGGCAGGGGGCGGTGAGCAGTACTTC.